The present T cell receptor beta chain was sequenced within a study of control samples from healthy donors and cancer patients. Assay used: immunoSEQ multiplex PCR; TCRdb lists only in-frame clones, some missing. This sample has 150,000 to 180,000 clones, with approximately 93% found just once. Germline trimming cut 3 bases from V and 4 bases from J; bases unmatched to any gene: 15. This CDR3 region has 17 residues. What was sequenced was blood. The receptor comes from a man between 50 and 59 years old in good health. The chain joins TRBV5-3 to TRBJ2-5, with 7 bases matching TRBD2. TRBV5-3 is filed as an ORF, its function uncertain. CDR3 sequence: CARSWSGTNMSAETQYF. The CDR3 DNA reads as TGTGCCAGAAGCTGGAGCGGGACCAACATGTCAGCAGAGACCCAGTACTTC.